This TCR beta chain was identified during a study of glioma-infiltrating T cells after dendritic cell vaccination (dated by TCRdb to 2016 to 2017). A note on the overall study: Of the roughly 15 glioblastoma patients in the cohort, all drawn from Phase I and II dendritic cell vaccination trials, 9 were newly diagnosed and 6 had recurrent disease. In glioblastoma patients vaccinated with dendritic cells, deep sequencing of TCR beta CDR3 regions served to measure tumor-infiltrating lymphocyte content and to compare repertoires between tumor and blood. Patients received three intradermal dendritic cell vaccine injections at biweekly intervals in the arm below the axilla. The vaccine was prepared from monocyte-derived dendritic cells that were cultured for roughly seven days with IL-4 and GM-CSF and then pulsed overnight with autologous tumor lysate. Between about 2003 and 2012, patients were given autologous tumor lysate-pulsed dendritic cell vaccination. Survival after dendritic cell vaccination was correlated with TCR sequencing metrics such as TIL content and the overlap between tumor and blood repertoires. General conclusions and limits of the study: No direct relationship between TCR clonality and survival was found, suggesting that a diverse polyclonal response may matter. The cohort was small and heterogeneous, and full blood and tumor sets were available for few patients, with initial-recurrent tumor pairs available for even fewer patients. After dendritic cell vaccination, a higher estimated pretreatment TIL content predicted longer time to progression and overall survival. The three-group TCR overlap response model was described as speculative and requiring prospective validation.

Patients were selected for having adequate residual fresh-frozen tumor tissue and more than two years of available survival data. An isocitrate dehydrogenase mutation was not carried by any of the glioblastoma patients, although molecular status was otherwise variable. PBMC collection took place before vaccination, two weeks after the third vaccination, and at tumor progression if progression occurred. The Qiagen DNeasy Blood extraction Kit was used to extract genomic DNA. Of note for this clone: The antigen this receptor binds is unknown. Within one base of it there is no much larger clone, and no base qualities were kept.

Deletion took 4 bases off V and 8 bases off J, with a span of 12 bases between the germline ends. CDR1 and CDR2, per the germline V gene (reference sequence), are SGHNT and YYREEE. The CDR3, from cysteine to phenylalanine, totals 13 residues. The sequence is cut down to CDR3 DNA, 39 bases in frame from base 1. Using the immunoSEQ assay, TCRB CDR3 regions were amplified from around 2 micrograms of genomic DNA, or from all available DNA when less than that was on hand. The multiplex PCR employed 60 forward primers targeting TCR V beta segments and 13 reverse primers targeting J beta segments. To estimate the number of reads per starting template, synthetic control templates were added to each sample at limiting dilution. Reads of 87 bp were generated by sequencing on the Illumina HiSeq System. The study's own analysis went as follows. PCR and sequencing errors were removed by a nearest neighbor algorithm that merged closely related sequences. TCR overlap was defined as the percentage of unique tumor TCR beta sequences that were also present in the same patient's peripheral blood. Drawn from immuneACCESS, this table holds only the in-frame rearrangements with V and J called that TCRdb kept. Clones are partly lost; checked studies trace under half to an unresolved V gene and leave the rest unexplained. V and J calls and clone size are as listed in that table; D and trimming were resolved from the DNA. The sample table shows tens of thousands of clones, and around 84% are seen once. Around 16% of the sample goes to the ten largest clones.

The rearrangement joined TRBV5-4 to TRBJ1-4; TRBD1 might be the D gene, on 6 matching bases. The origin of this receptor is a human donor with glioblastoma. The sequencing used blood, collected before dendritic cell vaccination. The CDR3 region has the sequence CASSEGQMEKLFF. The sequenced DNA: TGTGCCAGCAGCGAGGGACAAATGGAAAAACTGTTTTTT. Supplemented by the reference TRBV5-4 and TRBJ1-4 proteins around the CDR3, the complete variable domain is ETGVTQSPTHLIKTRGQQVTLRCSSQSGHNTVSWYQQALGQGPQFIFQYYREEENGRGNFPPRFSGLQFPNYSSELNVNALELDDSALYLCASSEGQMEKLFFGSGTQLSVL.